The following is a T cell receptor (beta chain) sequence with its context. The target antigen is unknown. Molecular barcoding with unique molecular identifiers was used for the TCRbeta library. TCRdb re-analysed the PCR reads in MiXCR, keeping a single row per CDR3 protein. This sample has about 240,000 distinct CDR3 sequences; roughly a quarter occur once, and the top ten carry about 2.5%. CDR3 length: 14 residues. The V end was cut by 6 bases, the J end by 10 bases, with 20 bases between. These data originate in a study of T-cell reconstitution after alpha-beta-depleted transplantation in children. General study results and limits: About two months after transplant, alpha-beta T cells reportedly came from several hundred expanded graft clones. The high TCRbeta diversity at day 60 in some patients came from surviving recipient T cells and thymic progenitors. A year had passed since transplant, and T-cell counts and diversity by then came mostly from newly produced T cells.

Here the sequenced sample was PBMCs, taken before TCRalphabeta/CD19-depleted stem cell transplant. The clonotype originates from a girl aged 2 to 9 with Fanconi anemia, due to receive a stem cell transplant. The rearrangement joins TRBV12-3 or TRBV12-4 to TRBJ2-3, with D perhaps being TRBD1 or TRBD2 (5 bases each). The chain's CDR3 is CASSITGPADPQYF. CDR3 coding DNA: TGTGCCAGCAGCATTACGGGGCCAGCCGACCCGCAGTATTTT.